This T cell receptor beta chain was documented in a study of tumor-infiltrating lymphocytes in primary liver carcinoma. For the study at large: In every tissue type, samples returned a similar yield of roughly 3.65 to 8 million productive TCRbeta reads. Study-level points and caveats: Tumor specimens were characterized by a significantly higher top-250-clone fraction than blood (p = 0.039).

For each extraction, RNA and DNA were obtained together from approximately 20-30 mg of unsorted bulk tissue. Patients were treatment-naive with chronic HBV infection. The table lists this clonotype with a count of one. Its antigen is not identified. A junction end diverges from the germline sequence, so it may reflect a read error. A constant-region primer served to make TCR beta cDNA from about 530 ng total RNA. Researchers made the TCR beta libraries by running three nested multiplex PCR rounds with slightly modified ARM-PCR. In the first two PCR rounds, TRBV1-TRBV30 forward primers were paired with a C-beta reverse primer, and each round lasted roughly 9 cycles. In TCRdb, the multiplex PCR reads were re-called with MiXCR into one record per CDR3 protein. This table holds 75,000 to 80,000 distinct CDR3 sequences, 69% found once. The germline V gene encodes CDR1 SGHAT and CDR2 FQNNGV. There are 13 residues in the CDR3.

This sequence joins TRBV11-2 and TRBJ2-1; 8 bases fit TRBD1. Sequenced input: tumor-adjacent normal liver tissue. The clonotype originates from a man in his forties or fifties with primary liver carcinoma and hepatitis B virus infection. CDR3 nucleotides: TGTGCCAGTAGCTTTAGGGCAGGGGGCGAGCCGTTCTTC. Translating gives CASSFRAGGEPFF.